Below, one TCR beta chain is given with its context. This record comes from a study of CD8+CD57+ T cells in acquired aplastic anemia. The CDR3 is 16 residues long. Trimming took off 0 bases at V and 6 bases at J, with 18 bases between the two ends. The germline gives CDR1 SGHRS, CDR2 YFSETQ. Patients chosen for sequencing had shown CD8+CD57+ cell expansion by flow cytometry. Patients had received no therapy at the time of blood sampling. Genomic DNA, the template, was used for profiling of the TCR beta VDJ and CDR3. TCRdb independently ran MiXCR on the reads; one entry per CDR3 protein. The sample comprises under 250,000 distinct CDR3 sequences, 65% of which are singletons, and around 58% rests with the top ten.

This clonotype originated in a human donor with aplastic anemia. The sequencing sample was made of sorted CD4+, CD8+, or CD8+CD57+ T cells (not recorded which) from PBMCs. The V and J genes are TRBV5-1 and TRBJ1-2, with TRBD1 as a possible D gene (5 bases). CDR3 protein: CASSLADPWEGNGYTF. The CDR3 DNA is TGCGCCAGCAGCTTGGCGGACCCCTGGGAGGGGAATGGCTACACCTTC.